This T cell receptor beta chain was captured by sequencing in a study of T cell repertoires in cytomegalovirus infection. One entry per CDR3 protein results from TCRdb running MiXCR on the reads. The table has 120,000 to 150,000 distinct CDR3 sequences, approximately 5.9% seen once; the top ten hold roughly 18%. This CDR3 is 13 amino acids long. Germline V lookup: CDR1 SNHLY, CDR2 FYNNEI. After removal of 5 bases from V and 3 bases from J, the junction contained 4 bases not matched to a gene. Many counts were recorded for this clonotype. Sequenced input: PBMCs. J is TRBJ2-7 and V is TRBV2; TRBD2 agrees at 7 bases. This TCR came from a human donor in good health (CMV status not recorded). Some clones in this sample may be carry-over from other donors' samples. DNA of the CDR3: TGTGCCAGCAGTTTCCGGGGGGTCTACGAGCAGTACTTC. This gives the protein CASSFRGVYEQYF.